This T cell receptor beta chain was sequenced in a study of T cell repertoires in cytomegalovirus infection. Study-level information: Well-studied HLA-B-restricted epitopes and recently identified HLA-C-restricted epitopes of CMV were both used in the study. CMV infection plus the matching HLA type was flagged by public TCR beta signatures.

MiXCR, applied by TCRdb to the reads, yields one record per CDR3 protein. The sample gives about 830,000 distinct CDR3 sequences, 30% to 35% of which show up once; 9.5% to 15% is in the top ten. Broader study findings: CMV-specific HLA-C-restricted TCR beta clonotypes dominated the ex vivo response. Using cumulative public TCR beta family frequency, the authors identified those who carried CMV together with the relevant HLA.

CDR1 MNHEY and CDR2 SMNVEV come from the germline V gene (reference sequence). After removal of 5 bases from V and 4 bases from J, the junction contained 12 bases not matched to a gene. CDR3 size: 16 residues. This clonotype was picked up a small number of times. Its antigen remains unknown. J is TRBJ2-7 and V is TRBV27; TRBD1 agrees at 9 bases. This material consisted of cultured CD8+ T cells from PBMCs, taken from culture after CMV antigen stimulation. This sequence originates from a human donor in good health (CMV status not recorded). Some clones in this sample may be carry-over from other donors' samples. CDR3 DNA sequence: TGTGCCAGCAGTACCCCTCCACAGGGGGCGCTTTACGAGCAGTACGTC. Residues: CASSTPPQGALYEQYV.